A single sample gave rise to the 8 T cell receptor beta chains below, sequenced in a study of cytomegalovirus exposure and HLA in healthy donors. The PCR was carried out with 60 Vbeta primers and 13 Jbeta primers. Repertoires were generated with immunoSEQ multiplex PCR, while TCRdb's copy carries only in-frame clones and drops some. This table has 150,000 to 200,000 clones, approximately 84% appearing once. Sample: PBMCs. Receptors originate from a boy aged 2-15 years in good health and CMV-seronegative.

This sequence joins TRBV13 and TRBJ2-7; TRBD2 matches 9 bases. The CDR3 sequence is 16 residues long. After removal of 3 bases from V and 4 bases from J, the junction contained 10 bases not matched to a gene. Per germline, CDR1 PRHDT and CDR2 FYEKMQ (reference sequence). The DNA for the CDR3 is TGTGCCAGCAGCTTCGGGGCTGGGACTAGCTTGTACGAGCAGTACTTC. Translating gives CASSFGAGTSLYEQYF.

V usage is TRBV14 and J usage is TRBJ1-1, with D uncertain. The CDR3 totals 13 residues. V dropped 3 bases and J dropped 1 base, with 6 bases sitting between them. CDR1 and CDR2 from the germline V gene are SGHDN and FVKESK. DNA of the CDR3: TGTGCCAGCAGCCATCGGTGGAACACTGAAGCTTTCTTT. Its translation: CASSHRWNTEAFF.

This clone was recorded only once. The chain employs TRBV23-1 and TRBJ2-2; 7 positions match TRBD1. TRBV23-1 is placed among ORFs of uncertain function. The CDR3 contains 18 residues. Trimming took 4 bases from V and 0 from J; bases not matched to a gene: 11. CDR3 region: CASSLISDRPSNTGELFF. DNA of the CDR3: TGCGCCAGCAGTCTCATTTCGGACAGGCCCTCGAACACCGGGGAGCTGTTTTTT.

The J gene is TRBJ1-2, the V gene TRBV4-2; TRBD1 aligns across 7 bases. With 2 bases clipped from V and 2 bases from J, the junction kept 8 bases outside the gene matches. This CDR3 is built from 16 residues. Germline values: CDR1 LGHNA, CDR2 YNFKEQ. The CDR3 region is CASSQTLLTGNYGYTF. The CDR3 DNA reads TGTGCCAGCAGCCAAACCCTCCTGACAGGGAACTATGGCTACACCTTC.

This clone was seen just once. CDR3 residues: CASSQVSALGDGELFF. Written as DNA, the CDR3 is TGCGCCAGCAGCCAAGTCTCTGCCCTAGGTGACGGGGAGCTGTTTTTT. This chain connects TRBV4-1 to TRBJ2-2; unclear D gene. V was trimmed by 1 base and J by 7 bases, leaving 16 bases between them. Germline V gives CDR1 MGHRA, CDR2 YSYEKL. This CDR3 is 16 amino acids long.

The V call is TRBV10-3, the J call TRBJ1-2; TRBD1 agrees at 8 bases. The CDR3 runs to 15 residues. Germline V gene data show CDR1 as ENHRY and CDR2 as SYGVKD. V shed 3 bases and J 4 bases; nucleotides not matched to a gene: 7. Written as DNA, the CDR3 is TGTGCCATCAGTGAACCTCCAGGGGGCGCCTATGGCTACACCTTC. Its protein is CAISEPPGGAYGYTF.

This clone has only one observation. The J gene is TRBJ1-2, the V gene TRBV7-9; D gene unclear. The CDR3 loop spans 14 amino acids. Trimming cost V 8 bases and J 4 bases, with 17 bases left between them. Germline V lookup: CDR1 SEHNR, CDR2 FQNEAQ (reference sequence). The CDR3 DNA reads TGTGCCAGCCGGCTAAAACGGGATCTCTATGGCTACACCTTC. It yields the protein CASRLKRDLYGYTF.

The sample holds a few counts of this clone. This sequence joins TRBV28 and TRBJ2-3; a possible D gene is TRBD1 (6 bases). V was pared by 5 bases and J by 3 bases, with 18 bases between. CDR1 and CDR2 from the germline V gene are MDHEN and SYDVKM. The CDR3 runs to 16 residues. CDR3 nucleotide sequence: TGTGCCAGCAGTATACAGGGAAATATAGGGACAGATACGCAGTATTTT. It encodes CASSIQGNIGTDTQYF.